This T cell receptor beta chain was identified in a study of long-term antiretroviral therapy in people with HIV. The authors ran the immunoSEQ assay, v3.0, at survey level. What sequencing targeted per sample was roughly 40,000-55,000 T-cell genomes. Method: immunoSEQ multiplex PCR; TCRdb's copy keeps in-frame clones and lacks some. The sample has about 25,000 clones, roughly 80% seen once. In each sample, roughly 0.9-10 million cryopreserved PBMC were present before DNA extraction. The specimen comprised unsorted PBMCs, sampled 2.1 years after starting antiretroviral therapy. This TCR was sampled from a man aged 25 to 45 with HIV.

The CDR3 bases are TGCGCCAGCAGCCAAGATACCCTTGGGGGGATAGTCTACGAGCAGTACTTC. Protein: CASSQDTLGGIVYEQYF. The chain recombines TRBV4-1 with TRBJ2-7; possibly TRBD2 for D (6 bases). Germline CDR1 reads MGHRA; CDR2 reads YSYEKL. The CDR3 loop spans 17 amino acids. The V and J ends lost 0 bases and 3 bases respectively, with 18 bases between them.